This passage covers 25 T cell receptor beta chains from one sample sequenced in a study of control samples from healthy donors and cancer patients (dated by TCRdb to the early 2020s). The protocol used for the library was the immunoSEQ multiplex PCR assay. In its TCRdb copy, this immuneACCESS table keeps in-frame sequences only and misses some clones. Where compared with another copy, unresolved V genes explain less than half of these, and the others have no known cause. Present in this sample are roughly 95,000 clones, roughly 90% of which were seen just once. The top ten hold approximately 1% of the sample. The sequenced material came from blood. The receptor source for this set is a woman in her 30s in good health.

This clone appeared once. This sequence joins TRBV4-1 and TRBJ1-4; TRBD1 matches at 10 bases. The CDR3 is 15 amino acids. V was pared by 4 bases and J by 8 bases, with 7 bases of the junction left unmatched. CDR1 and CDR2 (germline): MGHRA, YSYEKL. The chain's CDR3 is CASSRPTGGREKLFF. CDR3 nucleotides: TGCGCCAGCAGCCGTCCGACAGGGGGCAGAGAAAAACTGTTTTTT.

This chain links TRBV28 with TRBJ2-1, with D possibly TRBD1 on 7 matching bases. Germline V lookup: CDR1 MDHEN, CDR2 SYDVKM. V lost 5 bases and J lost 9, with 14 bases in between. The CDR3 totals 13 residues. DNA for the CDR3: TGTGCCAGCAGTCGGAGGGGGCGCGGTGAGCAGTTCTTC. Amino acids: CASSRRGRGEQFF.

This clone has just one count. The chain has TRBV2 and TRBJ2-5; D gene unclear. The V end was cut by 4 bases, the J end by 3 bases, with 15 bases between. This CDR3 region has 15 residues. The germline gives CDR1 SNHLY, CDR2 FYNNEI. This CDR3 is CASSVLASRKETQYF. The CDR3 coding sequence is TGTGCCAGCAGTGTCTTGGCATCGAGAAAAGAGACCCAGTACTTC. Together with reference TRBV2 and TRBJ2-5, the CDR3 gives the full variable domain: EPEVTQTPSHQVTQMGQEVILRCVPISNHLYFYWYRQILGQKVEFLVSFYNNEISEKSEIFDDQFSVERPDGSNFTLKIRSTKLEDSAMYFCASSVLASRKETQYFGPGTRLLVL.

The V call is TRBV12-3 or TRBV12-4, the J call TRBJ1-2; no definite D call. V was clipped by 5 bases and J by 1 base, with 8 bases between them. The CDR3 totals 13 residues. CDR3 nucleotide sequence: TGTGCCAGCAGTCGTACGATTAACTATGGCTACACCTTC. This translates into CASSRTINYGYTF.

The chain employs TRBV5-1 and TRBJ1-2; 8 nucleotides align to TRBD1. After removal of 3 bases from V and 4 bases from J, the junction contained 5 bases not matched to a gene. CDR1 is SGHRS and CDR2 is YFSETQ in the germline V gene. The CDR3 is 14 residues long. The CDR3 nucleotides are TGCGCCAGCAGCTCCGGACAGGGCCCCTATGGCTACACCTTC. Its protein is CASSSGQGPYGYTF.

The V gene is TRBV6-5, the J gene TRBJ1-2, with TRBD1 identical over 7 bases. CDR1 MNHEY and CDR2 SVGAGI come from the germline V gene. The J segment lost 7 bases and the V segment lost 4 bases, leaving 6 bases of the junction unmatched. The CDR3 covers 13 residues. The CDR3 spells CASSSTGVFGYTF. The CDR3 DNA reads TGTGCCAGCAGTTCCACAGGGGTCTTTGGCTACACCTTC.

V and J are TRBV19 and TRBJ1-4; D call uncertain. Trimming left V 7 bases short and J 7 bases short, with 16 bases between. Germline V CDR1 and CDR2: LNHDA, SQIVND (reference sequence). The CDR3 covers 14 residues. The CDR3 loop reads CASTRGGFAEKLFF. The DNA for the CDR3 is TGTGCCAGTACCCGAGGAGGGTTTGCTGAAAAACTGTTTTTT.

This clone was found a few times. The J gene is TRBJ2-1, the V gene TRBV6-5; possibly TRBD1 for D (5 bases). Trimming removed 8 bases from V and 10 bases from J, with 21 bases in between. Germline loops: CDR1 MNHEY, CDR2 SVGAGI. This CDR3 contains 14 residues. CDR3 residues: CASGAPGNFGEQFF. In DNA form, the CDR3 reads TGTGCCAGCGGCGCCCCAGGGAACTTTGGAGAGCAGTTCTTC.

V and J are TRBV5-1 and TRBJ2-7; D may be TRBD1 (5 bases). There are 15 residues in the CDR3. Germline V lookup: CDR1 SGHRS, CDR2 YFSETQ. The V and J ends lost 0 bases and 6 bases respectively, with 16 bases between them. In DNA form, the CDR3 reads TGCGCCAGCAGCTTGGTTGCAGGGAAGGTTGGCGAGCAGTACTTC. Its protein product is CASSLVAGKVGEQYF.

The V gene is TRBV5-5, the J gene TRBJ2-7, with unresolved D. V was clipped by 5 bases and J by 0 bases, with 15 bases between them. CDR1 SGHKS and CDR2 YYEKEE come from the germline V gene (reference sequence). The CDR3 covers 15 residues. The CDR3 is CASRKERRPSYEQYF. Written as DNA, the CDR3 is TGTGCCAGCAGAAAGGAGCGCAGGCCCTCCTACGAGCAGTACTTC.

The genes are TRBV5-1 and TRBJ1-1; D not certain. Trimming removed 7 bases from V and 0 bases from J, with 13 bases in between. From germline, CDR1 is SGHRS and CDR2 YFSETQ. This CDR3 comprises 14 residues. This chain's CDR3 is CASLPDGVNTEAFF. DNA for the CDR3: TGCGCCAGCTTGCCCGACGGGGTGAACACTGAAGCTTTCTTT.

The chain links TRBV4-1 to TRBJ1-4, with 10 positions matching TRBD1. Unmatched junction bases numbered 8, after V lost 4 bases and J lost 6 bases. The V gene's germline CDR1 is MGHRA and CDR2 YSYEKL. The CDR3 totals 16 residues. Here the CDR3 DNA reads TGCGCCAGCAGCCCCTCCCCAGGGACAGGGGATGAAAAACTGTTTTTT. It codes for CASSPSPGTGDEKLFF.

V is TRBV7-2 and J is TRBJ1-1; D call uncertain. Germline V CDR1 and CDR2: SGHTA, FQGNSA. V lost 0 bases to trimming and J lost 7 bases, with 9 bases between them. The length of the CDR3 is 13 residues. The CDR3 coding sequence is TGTGCCAGCAGCTTAGCTTGGGGAAGTGAAGCTTTCTTT. This encodes CASSLAWGSEAFF. Full variable domain (missing parts from reference TRBV7-2 and TRBJ1-1): GAGVSQSPSNKVTEKGKDVELRCDPISGHTALYWYRQSLGQGLEFLIYFQGNSAPDKSGLPSDRFSAERTGGSVSTLTIQRTQQEDSAVYLCASSLAWGSEAFFGQGTRLTVV.

This chain links TRBV14 with TRBJ1-6, with D possibly matching TRBD1 (5 bases). CDR3 length: 16 residues. V gave up 1 base and J gave up 8 bases, with 15 bases separating them. Germline-derived CDR1 and CDR2 are SGHDN and FVKESK. The CDR3 DNA is TGTGCCAGCAGCCAAGGGGTACGGGCAGGGCATTCACCCCTCCACTTT. As protein: CASSQGVRAGHSPLHF.

J is TRBJ2-1 and V is TRBV28, with TRBD2 matching 16 bases. V lost 3 bases to trimming and J lost 6 bases; unmatched junction nucleotides: 5. This CDR3 has 17 amino acids. Germline V gene lookup returns CDR1 MDHEN and CDR2 SYDVKM. The CDR3 DNA follows: TGTGCCAGCAGTTTTCTGGGACTAGCGGGGGGGCGCAATGAGCAGTTCTTC. This gives the protein CASSFLGLAGGRNEQFF.

The V call is TRBV6-5, the J call TRBJ2-3, with 8 bases lining up with TRBD1. The CDR3 is 14 amino acids. J gave up 4 bases and V 6 bases, and 6 bases lay outside the gene matches. Looked up from germline, CDR1 is MNHEY and CDR2 is SVGAGI. CDR3 amino acids: CASSGQGGADTQYF. The DNA of the CDR3 is TGTGCCAGCAGCGGACAGGGCGGGGCAGATACGCAGTATTTT.

The J gene is TRBJ1-1, the V gene TRBV5-6; TRBD1 agrees at 8 bases. V lost 4 bases and J lost 3; bases outside the gene matches: 8. The CDR3 covers 15 residues. From germline, CDR1 is SGHDT and CDR2 YYEEEE. The CDR3 sequence: CASSRAGGADTEAFF. CDR3 DNA: TGTGCCAGCAGCCGGGCAGGGGGCGCGGACACTGAAGCTTTCTTT.

The CDR3 protein is CAIAGTGPHEQYF. CDR3 coding DNA: TGTGCCATCGCCGGGACAGGGCCCCACGAGCAGTACTTC. The rearrangement uses TRBV10-3 and TRBJ2-7, with 9 bases aligning to TRBD1. From germline, CDR1 is ENHRY and CDR2 SYGVKD. This CDR3 spans 13 amino acids. Trimming took 8 bases from V and 5 from J; bases not matched to a gene: 7.

The genes are TRBV20-1 and TRBJ1-4; 7 bases align to TRBD1. Germline assignment: CDR1 DFQATT and CDR2 SNEGSKA (reference sequence). This CDR3 has 11 residues. The junction had 5 bases not matched to a gene; V was cut back by 6 bases and J by 10 bases. In DNA, the CDR3 is TGCAGTGCCCACCCAGGGGGAAAACTGTTTTTT. Translating it yields CSAHPGGKLFF.

This clone has a single count. The V gene is TRBV21-1, the J gene TRBJ2-3; the D call TRBD1 from the table was never checked on the DNA. TRBV21-1 is assigned pseudogene status. This CDR3 is 16 amino acids long. In DNA, the CDR3 is TGTGCCAGCAGCAAAGTGGACAGGGGTGAGAAAGATACGCAGTATTTT. This codes for CASSKVDRGEKDTQYF.

A single count supports this clone. The CDR3 DNA sequence: TGTGCCAGCACCACCCCAGCCAGTAATGAGCAGTTCTTC. Its protein is CASTTPASNEQFF. The chain couples TRBV6-5 to TRBJ2-1; unclear D gene. The CDR3 extends over 13 amino acids. V was cut by 7 bases and J by 7 bases, with 14 bases left in between. Germline V lookup: CDR1 MNHEY, CDR2 SVGAGI.

The chain carries TRBV4-2 and TRBJ2-7; no reliable D call. Germline values: CDR1 LGHNA, CDR2 YNFKEQ. V shed 0 bases and J shed 4 bases, with 10 bases lying between them. The CDR3 runs 14 residues. This chain's CDR3 is CASSQDTGRYEQYF. CDR3 DNA: TGTGCCAGCAGCCAAGATACTGGCCGTTACGAGCAGTACTTC.

The V call is TRBV2, the J call TRBJ1-5; the match to TRBD1 covers 8 bases. Germline trimming cut 2 bases from V and 7 bases from J; bases unmatched to any gene: 10. The CDR3 extends over 16 amino acids. Germline V CDR1 and CDR2: SNHLY, FYNNEI. The CDR3 region has the DNA TGTGCCAGCAGTGAATCTTGGACAGGGAGAGACCAGCCCCAGCATTTT. Residues: CASSESWTGRDQPQHF.

The chain has TRBV5-1 and TRBJ1-5, with TRBD1 matching 8 bases. The CDR3 extends over 15 amino acids. CDR1 is SGHRS and CDR2 is YFSETQ in the germline V gene. The V gene end was trimmed by 0 bases and the J gene end by 7 bases; junction bases not matched to a gene: 6. The CDR3 sequence: CASSLGTGTDQPQHF. The CDR3 bases are TGCGCCAGCAGCTTGGGGACAGGGACTGACCAGCCCCAGCATTTT.

The V and J genes are TRBV7-9 and TRBJ1-6; unclear D gene. V was trimmed by 5 bases and J by 9 bases, leaving 14 bases between them. This CDR3 comprises 14 residues. Looked up from germline, CDR1 is SEHNR and CDR2 is FQNEAQ (reference sequence). The CDR3 DNA is TGTGCCAGCAGCGGCGGTGGGGTGGGTTCACCCCTCCACTTT. It encodes CASSGGGVGSPLHF. Supplemented by reference TRBV7-9 and TRBJ1-6, the full variable domain reads DTGVSQNPRHKITKRGQNVTFRCDPISEHNRLYWYRQTLGQGPEFLTYFQNEAQLEKSRLLSDRFSAERPKGSFSTLEIQRTEQGDSAMYLCASSGGGVGSPLHFGNGTRLTVT.